This T cell receptor beta chain was found in a study of blood T cell repertoires in COVID-19. Background on the study: T cells, B-cell-depleted T cells, or PBMCs supplied cDNA or gDNA.

The germline CDR1 and CDR2 sequences are LNHDA and SQIVND (reference sequence). The CDR3 has 14 amino acids. V was clipped by 5 bases and J by 5 bases; unmatched bases: 7. In the original processing: From reference gene primer amplification, estimates of nucleated cell counts were derived. Using immunoSEQ multiplex PCR, the repertoire was profiled, and TCRdb retains in-frame clones only, with some absent. That table furnishes V, J and clone size, whereas the DNA furnished D and trimming. Here the sample spans approximately 70,000 clones, approximately 90% being singletons. The TCR comes from a man aged 45-65 years with COVID-19, enrolled during active disease. Specimen: peripheral blood. This chain links TRBV19 with TRBJ2-5; 8 positions agree with TRBD1. The CDR3 DNA follows: TGTGCCAGTAGTTCTCGGACAGGGTGGGAGACCCAGTACTTC. Its translation is CASSSRTGWETQYF.